This T cell receptor (beta chain) was sequenced for a study of shared clonotypes between healthy human individuals. Study results and caveats: Expectations were that clonotype sharing among donors would be affected by sequencing depth.

Profiled with immunoSEQ multiplex PCR; TCRdb holds only in-frame clones, not every one. The table lists about 110,000 clones, 65% to 75% of them singletons. Germline V gives CDR1 SGHRS, CDR2 YFSETQ. V was trimmed by 0 bases and J by 2 bases, leaving 14 bases between them. The CDR3 has 16 amino acids. For this clone: Its matching antigen is unknown.

The sequenced sample consisted of memory CD8+ T cells sorted from blood. Noted subset: CD45RO+ cells pooled with CCR7-negative TemRA cells. This clonotype originated in a woman aged 25 to 39 in good health. The rearrangement joins TRBV5-1 to TRBJ1-1; the D gene is possibly TRBD1 (5 bases). CDR3 protein: CASSLDSSGYNTEAFF. The DNA of the CDR3 is TGCGCCAGCAGCTTGGACAGCTCAGGGTACAACACTGAAGCTTTCTTT.